This record looks at one TCR beta chain sequence and its context. The antigen is not known. As it was prepared, the TCRbeta library received unique molecular identifiers. TCRdb recomputed calls from the PCR reads with MiXCR, one row per CDR3 protein. The data show approximately 350,000 distinct CDR3 sequences, with about 16% seen just once and roughly 41% held by the top ten. The record originates from a study of T-cell reconstitution after alpha-beta-depleted transplantation in children. Study results and caveats: When one year had passed after transplant, most T-cell counts and diversity came from newly produced T cells. Reportedly, alpha-beta T cells present about two months post-transplant originated from several hundred expanded clones of graft origin. Elevated TCRbeta diversity at day 60 was traced, in some patients, to surviving recipient T cells and thymic progenitors.

V was pared by 6 bases and J by 2 bases, with 6 bases between. The CDR3 totals 12 residues. Sequenced material: PBMCs, mostly from graft donor cells, taken 360 days after TCRalphabeta/CD19-depleted stem cell transplant. This rearrangement joins TRBV12-3 or TRBV12-4 to TRBJ2-3; D ambiguous. The receptor's source is a male patient under 10 years old who had a stem cell transplant for acute lymphoblastic leukemia, so the T cells may come from the graft donor. The CDR3 bases are TGTGCCAGCAGGGTTTACACAGATACGCAGTATTTT. Residues: CASRVYTDTQYF.